This is a list of T cell receptor beta chains from one sample in a study of blood T cells in healthy people across ages. TCRdb processed the 5' RACE reads anew with MiXCR; each CDR3 protein has one entry. The sample has fewer than 2,000,000 distinct CDR3 sequences; roughly 43% are singletons. The sequenced material came from blood. The source is a human donor in good health. The CDR3 runs from the conserved cysteine through the conserved F or W. D genes are given only for firm matches. Size is stated for part of the rows, as once, few or many counts, or as a class when the clone is expanded.

>TRBV24-1|TRBJ2-1|16|TRBD2|few
CATSAPTSGGYNEQFF
TGTGCCACCAGTGCCCCAACTAGCGGGGGTTACAATGAGCAGTTCTTC
>TRBV4-2|TRBJ2-5|18|-|few
CASSQVKVGSVFSETQYF
TGTGCCAGCAGCCAAGTGAAAGTAGGATCAGTTTTTTCAGAGACCCAGTACTTC
>TRBV11-3|TRBJ2-7|13|-|once
CASSLVVYNEQYF
TGTGCCAGCAGCTTAGTTGTCTACAATGAGCAGTACTTC
>TRBV3-1|TRBJ2-7|15|-|once
CASSRGFGGSYEQYF
TGTGCCAGCAGCCGAGGTTTCGGGGGTTCCTACGAGCAGTACTTC
>TRBV15|TRBJ2-1|15|-|few
CATSSENIGVNEQFF
TGTGCCACCAGCTCGGAGAATATCGGTGTCAATGAGCAGTTCTTC
>TRBV7-2|TRBJ2-1|15|-|-
CASSLILEGRNEQFF
TGTGCCAGCAGCTTAATATTGGAAGGTAGAAATGAGCAGTTCTTC
>TRBV6-2/TRBV6-3|TRBJ2-5|17|-|-
CASSYSGWGVIQETQYF
TGTGCCAGCAGTTACTCCGGGTGGGGGGTTATCCAAGAGACCCAGTACTTC
>TRBV5-6|TRBJ2-7|14|-|once
CASSWTEGTYEQYF
TGTGCCAGCAGCTGGACGGAAGGTACCTACGAGCAGTACTTC
>TRBV12-3/TRBV12-4|TRBJ1-2|13|-|few
CASSARGGYGYTF
TGTGCCAGCAGCGCCAGGGGTGGCTATGGCTACACCTTC
>TRBV7-9|TRBJ2-3|17|-|-
CTSSLPLSGTQADTQYF
TGTACCAGCAGCTTACCGCTGTCCGGGACACAAGCAGATACGCAGTATTTT
>TRBV2|TRBJ1-5|14|TRBD1|-
CASTRTGGYQPQHF
TGTGCCAGCACCCGGACAGGGGGATATCAGCCCCAGCATTTT
>TRBV24-1|TRBJ2-5|14|TRBD2|-
CATSDPGGEETQYF
TGTGCCACCAGTGACCCGGGGGGGGAAGAGACCCAGTACTTC
>TRBV13|TRBJ2-5|15|-|-
CASSLARAPQETQYF
TGTGCCAGCAGCTTAGCCCGGGCTCCCCAAGAGACCCAGTACTTC
>TRBV6-6|TRBJ2-4|16|TRBD1|-
CASSPLTRTGSDIQYF
TGTGCCAGCAGCCCTCTAACCCGGACAGGGAGTGACATTCAGTACTTC
>TRBV12-3/TRBV12-4|TRBJ2-1|15|-|few
CASSLGHGSYNEQFF
TGTGCCAGCAGTTTAGGACATGGCTCCTACAATGAGCAGTTCTTC
>TRBV4-3|TRBJ2-1|16|TRBD2|-
CASSQDRLAAYNERFF
TGCGCCAGCAGCCAAGATCGACTAGCGGCTTACAATGAGCGGTTCTTC
>TRBV20-1|TRBJ2-1|17|TRBD2|-
CSARDTRFSGRSYEQFF
TGCAGTGCTAGAGATACTCGTTTTAGCGGGAGGTCATATGAGCAGTTCTTC
>TRBV20-1|TRBJ2-7|15|-|once
CSANPSEGYSYEQYF
TGCAGTGCTAACCCCTCGGAAGGGTACTCCTACGAGCAGTACTTC
>TRBV6-1|TRBJ2-3|14|-|-
CASSARQGEDTQYF
TGTGCCAGCAGTGCCCGGCAGGGAGAAGATACGCAGTATTTT
>TRBV5-5|TRBJ1-5|15|-|-
CASSLNRALNQPQHF
TGTGCCAGCAGCTTGAACAGGGCCCTTAATCAGCCCCAGCATTTT
>TRBV4-3|TRBJ2-3|14|-|-
CASSQRGAGTAQYF
TGCGCCAGCAGCCAACGGGGCGCAGGGACTGCGCAGTATTTT
>TRBV11-2|TRBJ2-7|17|-|-
CASSVGLTSVISYEQYF
TGTGCCAGCAGCGTGGGACTTACCTCCGTCATCAGCTACGAGCAGTACTTC
>TRBV5-6|TRBJ1-2|13|-|-
CASSSGIYYGYTF
TGTGCCAGCAGTTCCGGGATCTACTATGGCTACACCTTC
>TRBV6-1|TRBJ2-5|15|-|few
CASSEAKTGLETQYF
TGTGCCAGCAGTGAAGCGAAGACAGGTCTGGAGACCCAGTACTTC
>TRBV4-2|TRBJ1-4|15|-|-
CASSRSPGFEEKLFF
TGTGCCAGCAGCCGATCCCCGGGGTTTGAGGAAAAACTGTTTTTT